Reported below is one T cell receptor (beta chain). Its antigen is currently not known. There are no base qualities to consult, and no much larger clone falls within one base. The data stem from a study of CD4+ T cells in melanoma (dated 2022 in TCRdb). Regarding the research as a whole: The study investigated neoantigen-specific CD4+ T cells in human melanoma. The full study reports these points: Neoantigen-specific CD4+ T cells were reported to be correlated with the function of CD8+ T cells, macrophages and B cells. Neoantigen-specific CD4+ T cells in melanoma were reported to show diverse differentiation states.

Libraries came from the immunoSEQ multiplex PCR assay. Drawn from immuneACCESS, this table holds only the in-frame rearrangements with V and J called that TCRdb kept. Clones are partly lost; checked studies trace under half to an unresolved V gene and leave the rest unexplained. Counted in this sample were approximately 20,000 clones; around 79% of them appeared once. The biggest ten clones account for approximately 4% of the sample. Patients with melanoma were used as donors. The sequenced material came from cells from a culture (not recorded whether cultured in vitro). The receptor was derived from a human donor with melanoma.

In nucleotides, the sequence is TGTGCCAGCAGCTCACAGGGCTACACTGAAGCTTTCTTT. The translation is CASSSQGYTEAFF. The chain links TRBV7-6 with TRBJ1-1; a tentative D call is TRBD1 (6 bases match). V is shortened by 4 bases, J by 3 bases, and the region joining them spans 9 bases. In the germline V gene, CDR1 corresponds to SGHVS and CDR2 to FNYEAQ. Taken from cysteine to phenylalanine, the CDR3 has 13 residues. Only the CDR3 part of the read is kept: 39 bases, read in frame from the first base.